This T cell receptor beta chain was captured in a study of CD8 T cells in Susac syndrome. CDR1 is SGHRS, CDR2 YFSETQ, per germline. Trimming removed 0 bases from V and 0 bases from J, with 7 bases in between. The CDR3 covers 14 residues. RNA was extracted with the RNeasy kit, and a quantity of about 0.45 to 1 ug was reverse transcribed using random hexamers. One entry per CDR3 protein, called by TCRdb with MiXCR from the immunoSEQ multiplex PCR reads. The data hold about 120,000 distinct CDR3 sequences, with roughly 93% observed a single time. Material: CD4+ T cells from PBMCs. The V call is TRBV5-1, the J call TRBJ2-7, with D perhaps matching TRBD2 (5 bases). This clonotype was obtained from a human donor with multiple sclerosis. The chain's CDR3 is CASSLERSSYEQYF. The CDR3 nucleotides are TGCGCCAGCAGCTTGGAGCGGTCCTCCTACGAGCAGTACTTC.